Included here is one T cell receptor beta chain sequence, with context. The ends were cut back, 7 bases at V and 1 base at J, with 8 bases in the middle. The CDR3 contains 13 residues. Germline V gene lookup returns CDR1 MNHNS and CDR2 SASEGT. Original processing notes: ImmunoSEQ only sent back junction sequences with no quality scores, so filtering was done differently. Repertoires were generated with immunoSEQ multiplex PCR, while TCRdb's copy carries only in-frame clones and drops some. V, J and clone size were drawn from that table, and D and trimming were deduced from the DNA. The sample lists some 2,400,000 clones, 95% occurring once. The entry originates in a study of shared clonotypes between healthy human individuals. Study summary: Aged 18 to 49, the donors were two women and a few men.

This chain uses TRBV6-1 with TRBJ1-3; D is undetermined. The clonotype comes from a man aged 18 to 30 in good health. Sequencing was performed on naive CD4+ T cells sorted from blood. Subset described: CD45RA+ positively selected. The CDR3 coding sequence is TGTGCCAGCATGCCGGGTTCTGGAAACACCATATATTTT. Translated, it gives CASMPGSGNTIYF.